The next 25 T cell receptor beta chains were all read from a single sample in a study of T cells in Graves' hyperthyroidism and ophthalmopathy. Authors of the study amplified TCR beta CDR3 regions from RNA transcripts. HTBI primers were employed in a first-round RT-PCR of the TCR CDR3. TCRdb recomputed calls from the multiplex PCR reads with MiXCR, one row per CDR3 protein. This table has hundreds of thousands of distinct CDR3 sequences, 15% to 19% appearing once. The sequencing sample was made of blood. The receptors here all came from a woman aged 18-29 years with Graves' hyperthyroidism.

The sample holds many counts of this clonotype. The V and J genes are TRBV6-1 and TRBJ1-2; TRBD1 matches 7 bases. Germline CDR1 and CDR2: MNHNS and SASEGT. The length of the CDR3 is 14 residues. Losses at the gene ends were 1 base for V and 3 bases for J; bases not matched to a gene: 2. CDR3 residues: CASSEGDRDYGYTF. The CDR3 DNA follows: TGTGCCAGCAGTGAAGGTGACAGGGACTATGGCTACACCTTC.

This clonotype was observed at least ten times. The V gene is TRBV6-1, the J gene TRBJ1-1; D is undetermined. Germline CDR1 reads MNHNS; CDR2 reads SASEGT. This CDR3 has 15 residues. Trimming took 4 bases from V and 4 from J, leaving 16 bases between them. Here the CDR3 reads CASSVLLGSGTEAFF. CDR3 in DNA: TGTGCCAGCAGTGTTCTTCTGGGGTCTGGCACTGAAGCTTTCTTT.

The chain has TRBV19 and TRBJ2-3, with 9 bases matching TRBD2. Germline-derived CDR1 and CDR2 are LNHDA and SQIVND (reference sequence). CDR3 length: 21 residues. The trim removed 0 bases at V and 1 base at J, leaving 17 bases unmatched. The CDR3 region has the DNA TGTGCCAGTAGTATAGAGGGGCTAGCGGGGAAACCCCTCTTTGGCACAGATACGCAGTATTTT. Its translation: CASSIEGLAGKPLFGTDTQYF.

At least ten counts were recorded for this clonotype. The genes are TRBV6-5 and TRBJ2-3; D possibly uses TRBD1 or TRBD2 (5 bases each). V was clipped by 0 bases and J by 0 bases, with 10 bases between them. The CDR3 length is 16 residues. From germline, CDR1 is MNHEY and CDR2 SVGAGI. CDR3 region: CASSYSLGASTDTQYF. The CDR3 DNA reads as TGTGCCAGCAGTTACTCGCTCGGGGCCAGCACAGATACGCAGTATTTT.

This clonotype was observed many times. V and J are TRBV11-2 and TRBJ1-2, with D maybe TRBD1 (5 bases). Germline CDR1 SGHAT, CDR2 FQNNGV. The CDR3 runs to 13 residues. V was clipped by 1 base and J by 6 bases, with 9 bases between them. In DNA form, the CDR3 reads TGTGCCAGCAGCTTAGGTGGGGGAAATGGCTACACCTTC. It specifies CASSLGGGNGYTF.

This rearrangement joins TRBV19 to TRBJ2-1, with D maybe TRBD2 (6 bases). The CDR3 is made up of 15 amino acids. V was clipped by 7 bases and J by 5 bases, with 18 bases between them. The V gene's germline CDR1 is LNHDA and CDR2 SQIVND (reference sequence). The CDR3 sequence is CASTGGTASHNEQFF. CDR3 in DNA: TGTGCCAGTACTGGCGGGACCGCCAGCCACAATGAGCAGTTCTTC.

This clonotype came up a few times. The chain recombines TRBV4-2 with TRBJ2-7; possibly TRBD2 for D (5 bases). The CDR3 extends over 14 amino acids. Germline CDR1 and CDR2: LGHNA and YNFKEQ. Trimming took off 0 bases at V and 0 bases at J, with 6 bases between the two ends. In DNA form, the CDR3 reads TGTGCCAGCAGCCAAGAAACTAGCTCCTACGAGCAGTACTTC. Its translation is CASSQETSSYEQYF.

The chain couples TRBV4-1 to TRBJ1-6; TRBD1 aligns across 9 bases. From germline, CDR1 is MGHRA and CDR2 YSYEKL. The V and J ends lost 1 base and 10 bases, in that order; junction bases with no gene match: 5. This CDR3 comprises 15 residues. In DNA form, the CDR3 reads TGCGCCAGCAGCCAAGGGGGGACAGGGACCTCACCCCTCCACTTT. Its protein product is CASSQGGTGTSPLHF.

This clonotype came up many times. This chain connects TRBV27 to TRBJ2-7; 8 nucleotides align to TRBD2. Germline V gene data show CDR1 as MNHEY and CDR2 as SMNVEV (reference sequence). Trimming took 5 bases from V and 9 from J; bases not matched to a gene: 6. The CDR3 is 12 residues long. CDR3 protein: CASSLPGGAQYF. The CDR3 region has the DNA TGTGCCAGCAGTCTGCCCGGGGGGGCGCAGTACTTC.

The V gene is TRBV3-1, the J gene TRBJ1-2, with D perhaps matching TRBD1 (5 bases). V lost 0 bases, J lost 3 bases, and 14 bases lay in between. This CDR3 region has 16 residues. CDR1 and CDR2 (germline): LGHDT, YNNKEL (reference sequence). The CDR3 is CASSQDLRSGDYGYTF. The CDR3 DNA follows: TGTGCCAGCAGCCAAGATCTCAGGTCGGGGGACTATGGCTACACCTTC.

V is TRBV20-1 and J is TRBJ2-5, with D perhaps being TRBD1 or TRBD2 (5 bases each). V was cut by 1 base and J by 2 bases, with 23 bases left in between. From germline, CDR1 is DFQATT and CDR2 SNEGSKA (reference sequence). CDR3 length: 18 residues. The CDR3 loop is CSARVVGDRSIQQETQYF. The CDR3 bases are TGCAGTGCTAGAGTCGTGGGGGATCGATCGATACAACAAGAGACCCAGTACTTC.

This clonotype was observed at least ten times. V and J are TRBV20-1 and TRBJ2-5; tentatively, D is TRBD2 (5 bases). CDR3 length: 12 residues. Trimming cost V 3 bases and J 4 bases, with 9 bases left between them. In germline, CDR1 is DFQATT, CDR2 SNEGSKA (reference sequence). The chain's CDR3 is CSARGVGETQYF. As DNA, the CDR3 is TGCAGTGCTAGGGGAGTCGGAGAGACCCAGTACTTC.

This clonotype appeared a few times. The chain has TRBV19 and TRBJ1-2; no clear D gene. This CDR3 region has 13 residues. The V gene lost 4 bases and the J gene lost 7 bases, with 13 bases spanning the gap. Germline V gives CDR1 LNHDA, CDR2 SQIVND (reference sequence). CDR3 sequence (DNA): TGTGCCAGTAGTACCGTTACAGAGCTTGGCTACACCTTC. Residues: CASSTVTELGYTF. Combining the CDR3 with reference TRBV19 and TRBJ1-2 gives the whole variable domain DGGITQSPKYLFRKEGQNVTLSCEQNLNHDAMYWYRQDPGQGLRLIYYSQIVNDFQKGDIAEGYSVSREKKESFPLTVTSAQKNPTAFYLCASSTVTELGYTFGSGTRLTVV.

This clonotype was found a few times. The chain combines TRBV30 with TRBJ2-6; no firm D call. Trimming stripped 4 bases from V and 3 bases from J, with 13 bases between. Looked up from germline, CDR1 is GTSNPN and CDR2 is SVGIG (reference sequence). The length of the CDR3 is 15 residues. CDR3 DNA sequence: TGTGCCTGGAATGTGGGCTCCGGTGGGGCCAACGTCCTGACTTTC. Protein product: CAWNVGSGGANVLTF.

This clonotype was counted many times. The V and J genes are TRBV20-1 and TRBJ2-1, with 9 bases that match TRBD2. Trimming cost V 3 bases and J 6 bases; bases outside gene matches: 3. The CDR3 extends over 13 amino acids. Germline V gene sequence: CDR1 DFQATT, CDR2 SNEGSKA (reference sequence). The CDR3 reads CSASRLAANEQFF. CDR3 sequence (DNA): TGCAGTGCTAGCCGACTAGCGGCCAATGAGCAGTTCTTC.

This clonotype came up many times. Here the CDR3 reads CAWRAREWDTEAFF. The CDR3 DNA sequence: TGTGCCTGGAGAGCCAGGGAATGGGACACTGAAGCTTTCTTT. This rearrangement joins TRBV30 to TRBJ1-1; D might be TRBD1 (5 bases). This CDR3 is 14 amino acids long. Germline V gene sequence: CDR1 GTSNPN, CDR2 SVGIG (reference sequence). Trimming took off 3 bases at V and 3 bases at J, with 14 bases between the two ends.

This clonotype was seen many times. The chain uses TRBV5-5 and TRBJ2-1, with TRBD2 as a possible D gene (5 bases). CDR3 length: 13 residues. Trimming removed 3 bases at V and 12 bases at J, with 16 bases between. Per the germline V gene, CDR1 is SGHKS and CDR2 is YYEKEE (reference sequence). The CDR3 region has the DNA TGTGCCAGCAGCTGGGAGCCTTTAACATGGCAGTTCTTC. Its protein product is CASSWEPLTWQFF.

A single count supports this clonotype. The V and J genes are TRBV3-1 and TRBJ2-1; D gene uncertain. CDR3 length equals 16 residues. The germline CDR1 and CDR2 sequences are LGHDT and YNNKEL (reference sequence). V was cut by 0 bases and J by 8 bases, with 17 bases left in between. The DNA for the CDR3 is TGTGCCAGCAGCCAAGAACCTATCCGACCCAGCGATGAGCAGTTCTTC. Translated: CASSQEPIRPSDEQFF.

This clonotype was observed many times. Possible read error: a much larger clone is one base away. The final CDR3 position lacks the conserved phenylalanine or tryptophan, pointing to a likely read error. The chain is built from TRBV12-3 or TRBV12-4 and TRBJ2-7, with D unresolved. This CDR3 contains 11 residues. The V gene lost 3 bases and the J gene lost 6 bases, with 6 bases spanning the gap. The chain's CDR3 is CASSFTGEQYL. For the CDR3, the DNA is TGTGCCAGCAGTTTCACGGGCGAGCAGTACCTC.

The V call is TRBV12-5, the J call TRBJ2-3, with 12 bases aligning to TRBD2. This CDR3 contains 19 residues. With V trimmed by 3 bases and J by 7 bases, 17 bases remained unmatched. The germline V gene has CDR1 LGHNT and CDR2 FRNRAP. CDR3 DNA sequence: TGTGCTAGTGGTTTAAGGCTAGCGGGGGGGTTTGGGCCTTCGAATACGCAGTATTTT. Translation: CASGLRLAGGFGPSNTQYF.

This clonotype was seen repeatedly, ten times or more. The DNA of the CDR3 is TGTGCCAGCAGCTTAGATGCCCTTGGTCGGCGCGATGGCTACACCTTC. This sequence encodes CASSLDALGRRDGYTF. This chain links TRBV11-3 with TRBJ1-2; D is unresolved. Germline V gene sequence: CDR1 SGHNT, CDR2 YENEEA. The V end lost 0 bases, the J end lost 6 bases, and 17 bases lay between the germline ends. CDR3 length equals 16 residues. Together with reference TRBV11-3 and TRBJ1-2, the CDR3 gives the full variable domain: EAGVVQSPRYKIIEKKQPVAFWCNPISGHNTLYWYLQNLGQGPELLIRYENEEAVDDSQLPKDRFSAERLKGVDSTLKIQPAELGDSAVYLCASSLDALGRRDGYTFGSGTRLTVV.

The chain joins TRBV24-1 to TRBJ2-1; D is possibly TRBD1 or TRBD2 (5 bases each). Germline values: CDR1 KGHDR, CDR2 SFDVKD. Trimming stripped 1 base from V and 7 bases from J, with 7 bases between. The CDR3 is 13 residues long. The CDR3 DNA reads TGTGCCACCAGTGATTTCGGGGCGAATGAGCAGTTCTTC. Protein product: CATSDFGANEQFF.

This clonotype has ten or more counts. The chain has TRBV20-1 and TRBJ2-1; D might be TRBD1 (7 bases). Trimming took 2 bases from V and 9 from J, leaving 11 bases between them. The CDR3 contains 12 residues. Germline lookup yields CDR1 DFQATT and CDR2 SNEGSKA (reference sequence). DNA for the CDR3: TGCAGTGCTAGATGGCAGGGGGGTGAGCAGTTCTTC. Translated, it gives CSARWQGGEQFF.

J is TRBJ1-2 and V is TRBV11-2; D remains unclear. The CDR3 extends over 15 amino acids. V dropped 1 base and J dropped 2 bases, with 11 bases sitting between them. CDR1 SGHAT and CDR2 FQNNGV come from the germline V gene. CDR3 bases: TGTGCCAGCAGCTTAGTGGTCACGGTAAACTATGGCTACACCTTC. As protein: CASSLVVTVNYGYTF.

This clonotype was found many times. V gene TRBV30 combines with J gene TRBJ1-2; TRBD1 agrees at 8 bases. CDR3 length: 13 residues. The germline CDR1 and CDR2 sequences are GTSNPN and SVGIG (reference sequence). V was pared by 4 bases and J by 6 bases, with 7 bases of the junction left unmatched. CDR3 protein: CAWNQGALDGYTF. The CDR3 nucleotides are TGTGCCTGGAATCAGGGGGCGCTTGATGGCTACACCTTC.